What follows describes a single T cell receptor beta chain. Its antigen is not known. A J-beta primer mix and a sample-barcoded 5' primer were used in a second PCR of roughly 7 to 12 cycles. MiXCR, run by TCRdb on the 5' RACE reads, gives a single entry per CDR3 protein. Of around 940,000 distinct CDR3 sequences in the sample, 51% were seen once. The sample originates from a study of blood T cells in healthy people across ages. For the study at large: Template switching picked up about one barcoded beta molecule for each two T cells.

Study findings and constraints: Older age coincided with a roughly linear decline in TCR beta diversity per million T cells.

The germline V and J ends were trimmed by 7 bases and 0 bases, with 9 bases remaining between them. The CDR3 is 14 residues long. This TCR was recovered from a woman between 55 and 75 years old in good health. The sequencing input was blood. This chain joins TRBV12-3 or TRBV12-4 and TRBJ1-4; D not resolved. CDR3 DNA sequence: TGTGCCAGCATGGCAGCTGCAACTAATGAAAAACTGTTTTTT. It is translated as CASMAAATNEKLFF.